The clone carrying this T cell receptor (beta chain) was seen a handful of times. What it binds is not known. These data come from a study of T cells in Graves' hyperthyroidism and ophthalmopathy. With 3 bases clipped from V and 8 bases from J, the junction kept 8 bases outside the gene matches. The CDR3 spans 14 residues. Per germline, CDR1 MNHEY and CDR2 SMNVEV (reference sequence). TCR beta CDR3 regions were amplified from RNA transcripts. Researchers ran a first-round RT-PCR on the TCR CDR3 using the HTBI primer set. TCRdb reprocessed the multiplex PCR reads with MiXCR, giving one entry per CDR3 protein. The sample includes about 500,000 distinct CDR3 sequences, approximately 17% of them seen just once. General study results and limits: Most clonotypes expanded in thyroid above 0.001 were likewise present in blood. Ophthalmopathy cases were set apart from stable hyperthyroidism by a 13 V-J model.

The study left out patients who had uncontrolled infection, other autoimmune disease, pregnancy or lactation. This sequence was found in a woman between 18 and 29 years old with Graves' ophthalmopathy. This chain uses TRBV27 with TRBJ1-2; TRBD1 matches at 8 bases. Material: blood. CDR3 sequence (DNA): TGTGCCAGCAGTTTTGGACAGGGTTCGCGCGGCTACACCTTC. The encoded protein is CASSFGQGSRGYTF.